Presented here are 18 T cell receptor beta chains from one specimen sequenced in a study of blood T cell repertoires in COVID-19. The table came from immunoSEQ multiplex PCR; TCRdb's copy has only in-frame clones and leaves some out. The data contain about 440,000 clones, 70% to 90% of them singletons. Sequencing input: PBMCs or T cells enriched from blood (not recorded which). These receptors were obtained from a woman aged 18-29 years with acute COVID-19.

This chain joins TRBV9 and TRBJ1-3; 7 bases are a match to TRBD1. Looked up from germline, CDR1 is SGDLS and CDR2 is YYNGEE. This CDR3 region has 14 residues. The V segment lost 4 bases and the J segment 0 bases; nucleotides outside the gene matches: 1. The CDR3 DNA reads as TGTGCCAGCAGCCCAGGGGGCTCTGGAAACACCATATATTTT. Translating gives CASSPGGSGNTIYF.

The chain couples TRBV6-6 to TRBJ2-1, with no clear D. CDR3 length equals 12 residues. Trimming cost V 5 bases and J 8 bases, with 10 bases left between them. Germline V gene lookup returns CDR1 MNHNY and CDR2 SVGAGI (reference sequence). The CDR3, as DNA: TGTGCCAGCAGTAAGAGACGGGATGAGCAGTTCTTC. As protein: CASSKRRDEQFF.

The gene calls are TRBV7-9 and TRBJ1-4; tentatively, D is TRBD1 (5 bases). V was pared by 4 bases and J by 0 bases, with 9 bases between. The CDR3 totals 15 residues. The V gene's germline CDR1 is SEHNR and CDR2 FQNEAQ (reference sequence). The CDR3 coding sequence is TGTGCCAGCAGCTGGGGCCAAACAACTAATGAAAAACTGTTTTTT. It yields the protein CASSWGQTTNEKLFF.

This clone was seen a handful of times. This chain connects TRBV5-8 to TRBJ1-2, with 7 nucleotides matching TRBD1. V lost 3 bases, J lost 5 bases, and 4 bases stayed unmatched. CDR3 length: 13 amino acids. The germline V gene encodes CDR1 SGHTS and CDR2 YDEGEE. The CDR3: CASSSLRGYGYTF. CDR3 in DNA: TGTGCCAGCAGCTCCCTCAGGGGGTATGGCTACACCTTC.

This rearrangement joins TRBV11-3 to TRBJ2-2, with D hard to call. The germline V gene encodes CDR1 SGHNT and CDR2 YENEEA. The CDR3 length is 16 residues. V was trimmed by 5 bases and J by 3 bases, leaving 16 bases between them. The CDR3 here is CASSPKTPADTGELFF. The CDR3 DNA is TGTGCCAGCAGCCCGAAAACTCCCGCGGACACCGGGGAGCTGTTTTTT.

This clone was recorded only once. The chain recombines TRBV20-1 with TRBJ2-1, with TRBD2 identical over 7 bases. V lost 5 bases and J lost 0; bases outside the gene matches: 16. This CDR3 is built from 18 residues. The germline V gene encodes CDR1 DFQATT and CDR2 SNEGSKA (reference sequence). DNA for the CDR3: TGCAGTGCTGGTGACCGTGGCAGAGGCGGGAGCTCCTACAATGAGCAGTTCTTC. Amino acid sequence: CSAGDRGRGGSSYNEQFF.

The V call is TRBV9, the J call TRBJ2-1; D possibly corresponds to TRBD2 (6 bases). The germline V gene encodes CDR1 SGDLS and CDR2 YYNGEE. This CDR3 has 16 residues. V was cut by 0 bases and J by 2 bases, with 12 bases left in between. CDR3 coding DNA: TGTGCCAGCAGCGTAGGAGGCGGGACCACCTACAATGAGCAGTTCTTC. This translates into CASSVGGGTTYNEQFF.

The J gene is TRBJ2-2, the V gene TRBV27; 7 bases are a match to TRBD2. Trimming cost V 2 bases and J 3 bases; bases outside gene matches: 0. The length of the CDR3 is 14 residues. The germline gives CDR1 MNHEY, CDR2 SMNVEV (reference sequence). The CDR3 nucleotides are TGTGCCAGCAGTTTAGCGGGGGACACCGGGGAGCTGTTTTTT. Translated: CASSLAGDTGELFF.

The chain carries TRBV7-8 and TRBJ2-5; D possibly corresponds to TRBD2 (7 bases). V gave up 5 bases and J gave up 4 bases, with 20 bases separating them. Germline loops: CDR1 SGHVS, CDR2 FQNEAQ. The length of the CDR3 is 16 residues. The CDR3 DNA is TGTGCCAGCAGCGAAGGGGGGGCCTGGTTCTTAGAGACCCAGTACTTC. It specifies CASSEGGAWFLETQYF.

The genes are TRBV5-4 and TRBJ2-1, with 7 bases lining up with TRBD1. Trimming removed 3 bases from V and 7 bases from J; junction bases left unmatched: 7. The CDR3 is 14 residues long. CDR1 is SGHNT and CDR2 is YYREEE in the germline V gene (reference sequence). In nucleotides, the CDR3 is TGTGCCAGCAGCTATCCGGGACAGAGAAATGAGCAGTTCTTC. Amino acids: CASSYPGQRNEQFF.

The chain carries TRBV11-2 and TRBJ2-7; D gene unclear. Looked up from germline, CDR1 is SGHAT and CDR2 is FQNNGV. Deletions cut 8 bases from V and 2 bases from J, with 19 bases between. The CDR3 length is 15 residues. Here the CDR3 reads CASRDLRSLAYEQYF. For the CDR3, the DNA is TGTGCCAGCCGTGACCTCAGGTCTTTGGCCTACGAGCAGTACTTC.

The V call is TRBV19, the J call TRBJ1-2, with TRBD1 matching over 12 bases. CDR1 and CDR2 from the germline V gene are LNHDA and SQIVND (reference sequence). Losses at the gene ends were 6 bases for V and 4 bases for J; bases not matched to a gene: 9. The CDR3 loop spans 16 amino acids. CDR3 nucleotides: TGTGCCAGTAGGCAACCGGGACAGGGGGCGGGCTATGGCTACACCTTC. As protein: CASRQPGQGAGYGYTF.

This chain joins TRBV7-2 and TRBJ1-6; 9 nucleotides agree with TRBD1. CDR1 SGHTA and CDR2 FQGNSA come from the germline V gene. The CDR3 is 16 amino acids. V lost 3 bases, J lost 3 bases, and 3 bases stayed unmatched. The CDR3 bases are TGTGCCAGCAGCTTCGGGGACAGGGTCTATAATTCACCCCTCCACTTT. Encoded protein: CASSFGDRVYNSPLHF.

This chain links TRBV7-3 with TRBJ2-2; 7 nucleotides agree with TRBD2. With 5 bases clipped from V and 1 base from J, the junction kept 4 bases outside the gene matches. This CDR3 spans 15 amino acids. Germline CDR1 and CDR2: SGHTA and FQGTGA. The CDR3 reads CASSESGVNTGELFF. CDR3 DNA: TGTGCCAGCAGCGAAAGCGGGGTGAACACCGGGGAGCTGTTTTTT.

V usage is TRBV6-1 and J usage is TRBJ1-5; 7 bases match TRBD1. The CDR3 loop spans 15 amino acids. CDR1 and CDR2 from the germline V gene are MNHNS and SASEGT. The junction had 2 bases not matched to a gene; V was cut back by 3 bases and J by 0 bases. This CDR3 reads CASSEGTASNQPQHF. CDR3 DNA sequence: TGTGCCAGCAGTGAGGGGACAGCTAGCAATCAGCCCCAGCATTTT.

The V gene is TRBV11-1, the J gene TRBJ2-7, with 12 nucleotides matching TRBD1. The V gene end was trimmed by 5 bases and the J gene end by 7 bases; junction bases not matched to a gene: 12. There are 16 residues in the CDR3. Germline values: CDR1 SGHAT, CDR2 FQDESV (reference sequence). The DNA of the CDR3 is TGTGCCAGCAGCCCCGCCCAGGGACAGGGGGCGCGGGAGCAGTACTTC. It encodes CASSPAQGQGAREQYF. The entire variable domain, with the rest obtained from reference TRBV11-1 and TRBJ2-7, is as follows: EAEVAQSPRYKITEKSQAVAFWCDPISGHATLYWYRQILGQGPELLVQFQDESVVDDSQLPKDRFSAERLKGVDSTLKIQPAELGDSAMYLCASSPAQGQGAREQYFGPGTRLTVT.

The table lists this clone with a count of one. The chain is built from TRBV10-3 and TRBJ2-2; D is possibly TRBD2 (5 bases). The ends were cut back, 5 bases at V and 5 bases at J, with 12 bases in the middle. The CDR3 runs 14 residues. Looked up from germline, CDR1 is ENHRY and CDR2 is SYGVKD. The CDR3 spells CAISRERRTGELFF. The CDR3 nucleotides read TGTGCCATCAGTAGGGAGCGGCGGACCGGGGAGCTGTTTTTT.

This chain joins TRBV19 and TRBJ2-1; 8 bases map to TRBD2. V was pared by 2 bases and J by 0 bases, with 6 bases of the junction left unmatched. In germline, CDR1 is LNHDA, CDR2 SQIVND (reference sequence). The CDR3 is made up of 17 amino acids. CDR3 coding DNA: TGTGCCAGTAGTATATCGGTAGCGGGGATCTCCTACAATGAGCAGTTCTTC. Translation gives CASSISVAGISYNEQFF.